A selection of T cell receptor beta chains follows, all from one sample in a study of CXCR3-negative and CXCR3-positive naive CD8 T cells. Reanalyzing the 5' RACE reads, TCRdb keeps one entry per CDR3 protein, without DNA. The sample includes 75,000 to 90,000 distinct CDR3 sequences. The source material was naive CXCR3+ CD8+ T cells from blood. All receptors come from a human donor in good health. Some clones in this sample may be carry-over from other donors' samples. CDR3s include the opening cysteine and the closing phenylalanine or tryptophan. The size field is filled for only some rows; it gives once, few, many or a size class.

v_call	j_call	clone_size	cdr3_aa
TRBV29-1	TRBJ2-7	.	CSVEWEGEQYF
TRBV7-2	TRBJ1-1	.	CASSYGANTEAFF
TRBV7-9	TRBJ1-5	.	CASSRSDRSNQPQHF
TRBV20-1	TRBJ2-4	.	CSARDSGGFIQYF
TRBV28	TRBJ2-3	.	CASRPGQSADTQYF
TRBV29-1	TRBJ2-1	.	CSVELAGHNEQFF
TRBV27	TRBJ2-1	.	CASSSGREQFF
TRBV12-3/TRBV12-4	TRBJ2-1	.	CASSLMGDEQFF
TRBV25-1	TRBJ2-7	.	CASRTSGKIEQYF
TRBV28	TRBJ2-3	.	CASSLILGTGGEDKQYF
TRBV12-3/TRBV12-4	TRBJ1-1	.	CASSAGTEAFF
TRBV25-1	TRBJ2-2	.	CASSAPNTGELFF
TRBV15	TRBJ2-7	.	CATGTGVSEQYF
TRBV28	TRBJ2-7	.	CASRSRRGEQYF
TRBV20-1	TRBJ1-6	.	CRRSVPYNSPLHF
TRBV29-1	TRBJ1-1	medium-sized	CSVEWGMNTEAFF
TRBV5-1	TRBJ1-5	.	CASSLDTGGRQPQHF
TRBV12-3/TRBV12-4	TRBJ2-3	.	CASSRQAFTDTQYF
TRBV20-1	TRBJ2-7	.	CSATLPGQIYEQYF
TRBV29-1	TRBJ1-3	.	CSARGPVGNTIYF
TRBV12-3/TRBV12-4	TRBJ2-3	.	CASSSGVSSTDTQYF
TRBV7-9	TRBJ2-1	.	CASTTDGRNHEQFF
TRBV28	TRBJ2-1	.	CASTPGLAGAGEQFF
TRBV4-1	TRBJ1-5	.	CASSQDGNQPQHF
TRBV12-3/TRBV12-4	TRBJ1-3	.	CASNPSGNTIYF
TRBV15	TRBJ2-2	.	CATSRDLSGGLFF
TRBV29-1	TRBJ2-3	.	CSVERTSWGGTDTQYF
TRBV19	TRBJ1-1	.	CASTSLGTEAFF
TRBV7-9	TRBJ2-5	.	CASSAPGLPETQYF
TRBV7-9	TRBJ2-3	.	CASSSAGSGPQDTQYF
TRBV7-9	TRBJ2-7	.	CASSPYRASGSPAYEQYF
TRBV7-6	TRBJ2-3	.	CASSLTSRRSTDTQYF
TRBV7-6	TRBJ2-7	.	CASSLAAAERSRTVDEQYF
TRBV5-1	TRBJ2-7	.	CASSSGTGTYEQYF
TRBV7-2	TRBJ2-1	.	CASSLASGGAGEQFF
TRBV12-3/TRBV12-4	TRBJ2-1	.	CASKGDRALGLAGDNEQFF
TRBV9	TRBJ2-7	.	CASSDGPRDTYEQYF
TRBV4-1	TRBJ2-1	.	CASSPTYNEQFF
TRBV7-9	TRBJ1-5	.	CASSFSGEQEPQHF
TRBV12-3/TRBV12-4	TRBJ1-2	.	CASTLGSVYGYTF
TRBV12-3/TRBV12-4	TRBJ2-3	.	CASTSPGTTASQYF
TRBV6-5	TRBJ2-1	.	CASSYDQGWYEQFF
TRBV15	TRBJ1-4	.	CATSRDRTGYNEKLFF
TRBV13	TRBJ2-5	.	CASSSQGGETQYF
TRBV29-1	TRBJ2-7	.	CSVELAGGDTFFDYEQYF
TRBV2	TRBJ1-6	.	CASGHAGPLHF
TRBV27	TRBJ2-7	.	CASSPTPAGGYEQYF
TRBV5-1	TRBJ2-1	.	CASSLLGQGYNEQFF
TRBV7-6	TRBJ2-7	.	CASSPGQGGSYEQYF